This is a list of T cell receptor beta chains from one sample in a study of regulatory and conventional T cells in RAG deficiency. Produced via immunoSEQ multiplex PCR; TCRdb's table is partial and in-frame only. The repertoire holds around 29,000 clones, about 96% seen once, with over 0.35% in the top ten. This sample also appeared in a second study, on regulatory T cells.

The sequencing input was CD25- CD4+ T cells sorted from blood. These receptors all come from a human donor in good health. Each CDR3 is given with its conserved first and last residue. The D gene is left open where the match is weak. Size is stated for part of the rows, as once, few or many counts, or as a class when the clone is expanded.

v_call: TRBV18; d_call: -; clone_size: -; j_call: TRBJ1-3; cdr3_aa: CASSLDITTSGNTIYF; cdr3_nt: TGTGCCAGCTCACTGGACATTACAACCTCTGGAAACACCATATATTTT
v_call: TRBV29-1; d_call: -; clone_size: -; j_call: TRBJ1-1; cdr3_aa: CSVAPNLNTEAFF; cdr3_nt: TGCAGCGTTGCTCCAAACTTGAACACTGAAGCTTTCTTT
v_call: TRBV5-8; d_call: -; clone_size: -; j_call: TRBJ2-5; cdr3_aa: CASSLEGLVQETQYF; cdr3_nt: TGTGCCAGCAGCTTGGAGGGGCTGGTCCAAGAGACCCAGTACTTC
v_call: TRBV6-5; d_call: TRBD1; clone_size: -; j_call: TRBJ1-6; cdr3_aa: CASRADRVNSPLHF; cdr3_nt: TGTGCCAGCAGGGCTGACAGGGTGAATTCACCCCTCCACTTT
v_call: TRBV5-6; d_call: -; clone_size: -; j_call: TRBJ1-2; cdr3_aa: CASSLARSYTF; cdr3_nt: TGTGCCAGCAGCTTGGCTAGGAGCTACACCTTC
v_call: TRBV5-6; d_call: -; clone_size: once; j_call: TRBJ1-6; cdr3_aa: CASSFPGRNSPLHF; cdr3_nt: TGTGCCAGCAGCTTCCCAGGTCGTAATTCACCCCTCCACTTT
v_call: TRBV5-1; d_call: TRBD2; clone_size: -; j_call: TRBJ2-3; cdr3_aa: CASSLEGTSGSTDTQYF; cdr3_nt: TGCGCCAGCAGCTTGGAAGGGACTAGCGGGAGTACAGATACGCAGTATTTT
v_call: TRBV12-5; d_call: TRBD1; clone_size: -; j_call: TRBJ2-7; cdr3_aa: CASGLPTLADRGYEQYF; cdr3_nt: TGTGCTAGTGGTTTGCCCACACTCGCGGACAGGGGGTACGAGCAGTACTTC
v_call: TRBV28; d_call: -; clone_size: -; j_call: TRBJ1-4; cdr3_aa: CASWGRPTNEKLFF; cdr3_nt: TGTGCCAGTTGGGGCCGACCAACTAATGAAAAACTGTTTTTT
v_call: TRBV10-3; d_call: -; clone_size: -; j_call: TRBJ2-7; cdr3_aa: CAISERTEKYSYEQYF; cdr3_nt: TGTGCCATCAGTGAAAGGACAGAAAAGTACTCCTACGAGCAGTACTTC
v_call: TRBV6-1; d_call: -; clone_size: -; j_call: TRBJ1-2; cdr3_aa: CASSENSMNSNYGYTF; cdr3_nt: TGTGCCAGCAGTGAGAACTCAATGAACTCTAACTATGGCTACACCTTC
v_call: TRBV20-1; d_call: -; clone_size: -; j_call: TRBJ1-6; cdr3_aa: CSARESTPLHF; cdr3_nt: TGCAGTGCTAGAGAGAGTACACCCCTCCACTTT
v_call: TRBV29-1; d_call: -; clone_size: -; j_call: TRBJ1-2; cdr3_aa: CSVEGQRYGGYTF; cdr3_nt: TGCAGCGTTGAGGGGCAAAGGTATGGCGGCTACACCTTC
v_call: TRBV18; d_call: -; clone_size: -; j_call: TRBJ1-2; cdr3_aa: CASSPLQGQYGYTF; cdr3_nt: TGTGCCAGCTCACCCCTCCAGGGGCAATATGGCTACACCTTC
v_call: TRBV11-2; d_call: TRBD2; clone_size: -; j_call: TRBJ2-1; cdr3_aa: CASSGSTSVAGQFF; cdr3_nt: TGTGCCAGCAGCGGCTCAACTAGCGTGGCGGGGCAGTTCTTC
v_call: TRBV7-3; d_call: TRBD1; clone_size: -; j_call: TRBJ2-2; cdr3_aa: CASSLGQTNTGELFF; cdr3_nt: TGTGCCAGCAGCTTGGGACAGACGAACACCGGGGAGCTGTTTTTT
v_call: TRBV30; d_call: TRBD1; clone_size: -; j_call: TRBJ1-5; cdr3_aa: CAWRKQGVSNQPQHF; cdr3_nt: TGTGCCTGGAGGAAACAGGGGGTAAGCAATCAGCCCCAGCATTTT
v_call: TRBV12-5; d_call: TRBD1; clone_size: -; j_call: TRBJ1-1; cdr3_aa: CASGLWHTDRVITEAFF; cdr3_nt: TGTGCTAGTGGTTTGTGGCATACGGACAGGGTAATCACTGAAGCTTTCTTT
v_call: TRBV6-1; d_call: -; clone_size: -; j_call: TRBJ1-5; cdr3_aa: CASREQGLSNQPQHF; cdr3_nt: TGTGCCAGCAGGGAGCAGGGACTTTCCAATCAGCCCCAGCATTTT
v_call: TRBV2; d_call: TRBD1; clone_size: -; j_call: TRBJ2-1; cdr3_aa: CASSGGQGSYNEQFF; cdr3_nt: TGTGCCAGCAGTGGGGGACAGGGCTCCTACAATGAGCAGTTCTTC
v_call: TRBV19; d_call: -; clone_size: -; j_call: TRBJ1-6; cdr3_aa: CASRWSSYNSPLHF; cdr3_nt: TGTGCCAGTAGGTGGAGCTCCTATAATTCCCCCCTCCACTTT
v_call: TRBV6-1; d_call: -; clone_size: -; j_call: TRBJ1-2; cdr3_aa: CASSGPGEGYTF; cdr3_nt: TGTGCCAGCAGTGGCCCGGGAGAAGGCTACACCTTC
v_call: TRBV29-1; d_call: -; clone_size: once; j_call: TRBJ2-7; cdr3_aa: CSVTPRPDTQGLEQYF; cdr3_nt: TGCAGCGTGACCCCACGACCCGATACCCAGGGGCTCGAGCAGTACTTC
v_call: TRBV4-1; d_call: TRBD1; clone_size: -; j_call: TRBJ1-6; cdr3_aa: CASSHQEDRDNSPLHF; cdr3_nt: TGCGCCAGCAGCCATCAGGAGGACAGGGATAATTCACCCCTCCACTTT
v_call: TRBV2; d_call: TRBD1; clone_size: -; j_call: TRBJ1-1; cdr3_aa: CASSLDRINTEAFF; cdr3_nt: TGTGCCAGCAGTTTGGACAGGATAAACACTGAAGCTTTCTTT
v_call: TRBV2; d_call: -; clone_size: -; j_call: TRBJ2-3; cdr3_aa: CASSVGGFTDTQYF; cdr3_nt: TGTGCCAGCAGTGTAGGGGGTTTCACAGATACGCAGTATTTT
v_call: TRBV6-6; d_call: TRBD1; clone_size: -; j_call: TRBJ1-2; cdr3_aa: CASSPPAGTGSNGYTF; cdr3_nt: TGTGCCAGCAGTCCCCCCGCGGGGACAGGGTCCAATGGCTACACCTTC
v_call: TRBV28; d_call: -; clone_size: -; j_call: TRBJ1-5; cdr3_aa: CASSAASGKSNQPQHF; cdr3_nt: TGTGCCAGCAGTGCCGCCTCCGGGAAAAGCAATCAGCCCCAGCATTTT
v_call: TRBV5-6; d_call: TRBD1; clone_size: -; j_call: TRBJ2-3; cdr3_aa: CASSLFWTGGADTQYF; cdr3_nt: TGTGCCAGCAGCTTGTTCTGGACAGGGGGCGCAGATACGCAGTATTTT
v_call: TRBV6-5; d_call: TRBD2; clone_size: -; j_call: TRBJ2-7; cdr3_aa: CASKREGRAYEQYF; cdr3_nt: TGTGCCAGCAAACGGGAGGGGAGGGCCTACGAGCAGTACTTC
v_call: TRBV5-1; d_call: TRBD1; clone_size: -; j_call: TRBJ1-2; cdr3_aa: CASSLQGAGGYTF; cdr3_nt: TGCGCCAGCAGCTTACAGGGGGCCGGAGGCTACACCTTC